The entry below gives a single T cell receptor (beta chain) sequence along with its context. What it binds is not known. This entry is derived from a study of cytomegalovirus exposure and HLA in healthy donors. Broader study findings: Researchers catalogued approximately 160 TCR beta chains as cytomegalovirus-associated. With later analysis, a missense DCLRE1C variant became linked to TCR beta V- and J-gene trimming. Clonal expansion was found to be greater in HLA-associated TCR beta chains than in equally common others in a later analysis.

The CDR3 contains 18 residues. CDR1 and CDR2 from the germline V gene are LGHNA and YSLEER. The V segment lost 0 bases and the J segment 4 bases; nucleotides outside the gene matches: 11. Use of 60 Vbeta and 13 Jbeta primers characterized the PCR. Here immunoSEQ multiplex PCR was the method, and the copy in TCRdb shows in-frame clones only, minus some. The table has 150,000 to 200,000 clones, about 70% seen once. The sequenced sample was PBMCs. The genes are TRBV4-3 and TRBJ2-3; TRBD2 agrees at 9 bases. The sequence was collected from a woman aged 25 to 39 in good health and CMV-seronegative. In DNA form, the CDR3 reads TGCGCCAGCAGCCAAGATCGTCGGCTAGCGGGAAGGTCAGATACGCAGTATTTT. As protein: CASSQDRRLAGRSDTQYF.